This T cell receptor beta chain originates from a study of blood T cells in healthy people across ages. Through a sample-barcoded 5' primer and a J-beta primer mix, a second PCR was run for roughly 6 to 12 cycles. TCRdb analysed the 5' RACE reads with MiXCR anew, one entry per CDR3 protein. The table records under 950,000 distinct CDR3 sequences, about 20% of them present only once. Study-wide results and caveats: Getting older went along with TCR beta diversity per million T cells dropping roughly linearly. Naive T cell percentage showed a strong correlation with TCR beta diversity.

Isolated per sample were at least 6 million PBMCs. Extractions gave at least 5.5 micrograms of total RNA per sample. Details on this clonotype: What it recognizes is unknown.

The sequence derives from a man in his 70s in good health. Sequenced material: blood.

CDR3 DNA: TGTGCCAGCAGCGGGACAAACGGAAACACCATATATTTT. Translated: CASSGTNGNTIYF. This sequence joins TRBV6-6 and TRBJ1-3; D possibly corresponds to TRBD1 (6 bases). Between the trimmed V and J ends, which lost 6 bases and 4 bases, there was a span of 10 bases. The CDR3 contains 13 residues. Per the germline V gene, CDR1 is MNHNY and CDR2 is SVGAGI (reference sequence).